These 17 T cell receptor beta chains share one sample of origin, sequenced in a study of cytomegalovirus exposure and HLA in healthy donors. A multiplex PCR was run with 60 Vbeta primers and 13 Jbeta primers. Sequencing was performed with immunoSEQ multiplex PCR; in TCRdb, only in-frame clones are kept and a portion is missing. The sample consists of roughly 120,000 clones, 76% of them appearing once. Sequences were obtained from PBMCs. The receptors derive from a man in his forties or fifties in good health and CMV-seronegative.

The chain joins TRBV5-6 to TRBJ2-5; TRBD2 might be the D (6 bases). The germline V and J ends were trimmed by 4 bases and 0 bases, with 13 bases remaining between them. The CDR3 totals 15 residues. Germline assignment: CDR1 SGHDT and CDR2 YYEEEE. In DNA form, the CDR3 reads TGTGCCAGCAGCAGTGACGGACTATACCAAGAGACCCAGTACTTC. This sequence encodes CASSSDGLYQETQYF.

This sequence joins TRBV6-5 and TRBJ2-1, with 9 bases fitting TRBD1. Germline-derived CDR1 and CDR2 are MNHEY and SVGAGI. The junction had 9 bases not matched to a gene; V was cut back by 8 bases and J by 10 bases. CDR3 size: 13 residues. CDR3 sequence (DNA): TGTGCCAGCGACTTACAGGGGGCGAAAGAGCAGTTCTTC. This codes for CASDLQGAKEQFF.

The chain recombines TRBV6-5 with TRBJ1-6; TRBD1 agrees at 7 bases. V was pared by 0 bases and J by 7 bases, with 3 bases of the junction left unmatched. This CDR3 spans 15 amino acids. The germline CDR1 and CDR2 sequences are MNHEY and SVGAGI. CDR3 residues: CASSYSGTENSPLHF. The CDR3 nucleotides are TGTGCCAGCAGTTACTCAGGGACAGAAAATTCACCCCTCCACTTT.

This chain uses TRBV12-2 with TRBJ1-2; the D call in the table, TRBD1, was not verified against the DNA. TRBV12-2 is listed as a pseudogene. CDR3 size: 12 residues. CDR3 sequence (DNA): TGTGCGAAGGGGACAGACCTTTATGGCTACACCTTC. It codes for CAKGTDLYGYTF.

The CDR3 DNA follows: TGTGCCAGCAGCTTGGACAGAGGGTATAACTATGGCTACACCTTC. As protein: CASSLDRGYNYGYTF. V gene TRBV5-6 combines with J gene TRBJ1-2; D uncertain. V dropped 0 bases and J dropped 1 base, with 10 bases sitting between them. CDR3 length equals 15 residues. Germline CDR1 SGHDT, CDR2 YYEEEE.

This sequence joins TRBV4-1 and TRBJ2-1, with 7 positions matching TRBD1. V was pared by 6 bases and J by 5 bases, with 13 bases of the junction left unmatched. Germline CDR1 and CDR2: MGHRA and YSYEKL. The CDR3 is made up of 16 amino acids. CDR3 nucleotides: TGCGCCAGCAGAGATCTGACAGGGAGTAGCCACAATGAGCAGTTCTTC. The encoded protein is CASRDLTGSSHNEQFF.

The J gene is TRBJ2-5, the V gene TRBV2, with D perhaps matching TRBD2 (7 bases). The V end lost 4 bases, the J end lost 6 bases, and 12 bases lay between the germline ends. The CDR3 loop spans 13 amino acids. Germline CDR1 and CDR2: SNHLY and FYNNEI. CDR3 protein: CASSGGRGKTQYF. Written as DNA, the CDR3 is TGTGCCAGCAGTGGGGGGCGGGGGAAGACCCAGTACTTC. The complete variable domain, with remaining parts taken from reference TRBV2 and TRBJ2-5, reads EPEVTQTPSHQVTQMGQEVILRCVPISNHLYFYWYRQILGQKVEFLVSFYNNEISEKSEIFDDQFSVERPDGSNFTLKIRSTKLEDSAMYFCASSGGRGKTQYFGPGTRLLVL.

This clone was seen once. J is TRBJ2-7 and V is TRBV7-8, with 13 nucleotides matching TRBD2. V was pared by 3 bases and J by 7 bases, with 6 bases of the junction left unmatched. This CDR3 region has 15 residues. Germline V CDR1 and CDR2: SGHVS, FQNEAQ. CDR3 DNA: TGTGCCAGCAGCTTTTCACTAGCGGGGGGGAGGGAGCAGTACTTC. Its protein is CASSFSLAGGREQYF.

This sequence joins TRBV4-1 and TRBJ1-5; D unresolved. Trimming pared 3 bases from V and 5 bases from J, leaving 17 bases between. Germline V CDR1 and CDR2: MGHRA, YSYEKL. The CDR3 sequence is 16 residues long. CDR3 nucleotides: TGCGCCAGCAGCCAGGCTGGGAGAGGACGGGATCAGCCCCAGCATTTT. It encodes CASSQAGRGRDQPQHF.

The chain employs TRBV10-3 and TRBJ2-3; 7 bases fit TRBD1. J was trimmed by 0 bases and V by 0 bases; bases with no gene match: 6. Per germline, CDR1 ENHRY and CDR2 SYGVKD. The CDR3 is 17 amino acids. The CDR3 DNA sequence: TGTGCCATCAGTGAGTCTGAGACAGGGTCTAGCACAGATACGCAGTATTTT. Translation: CAISESETGSSTDTQYF.

V is TRBV7-9 and J is TRBJ2-2, with 10 positions matching TRBD2. The CDR3 has 19 residues. With V trimmed by 6 bases and J by 0 bases, 13 bases remained unmatched. Germline CDR1 is SEHNR and CDR2 is FQNEAQ (reference sequence). CDR3 DNA: TGTGCCAGCAGTCGGTTCGGTGGACTAGCGGACGCGAACACCGGGGAGCTGTTTTTT. This codes for CASSRFGGLADANTGELFF.

The rearrangement joins TRBV7-9 to TRBJ2-5, with 9 bases aligning to TRBD1. Germline-derived CDR1 and CDR2 are SEHNR and FQNEAQ (reference sequence). The CDR3 is 14 residues long. V lost 2 bases, J lost 3 bases, and 1 base stayed unmatched. The DNA of the CDR3 is TGTGCCAGCAGCTTAACAGGGGGCGAAGAGACCCAGTACTTC. Its translation: CASSLTGGEETQYF.

V usage is TRBV21-1 and J usage is TRBJ1-1. TRBV21-1 is shown as a pseudogene. CDR3 length equals 24 residues. CDR3 DNA: TGTGCCAGCAGCACGATCTCTAGCGGCGGGGCAACGCGACCCCACGCGCAGCTGAACACTGAAGCTTTCTTT. Residues: CASSTISSGGATRPHAQLNTEAFF.

The sample holds a few counts of this clone. The chain employs TRBV5-4 and TRBJ1-1, with a tentative D call TRBD1 (5 bases). Per germline, CDR1 SGHNT and CDR2 YYREEE (reference sequence). This CDR3 is built from 15 residues. Trimming left V 5 bases short and J 1 base short, with 15 bases between. The CDR3 bases are TGTGCCAGCAGACTATCAGGGCCTCGGAACACTGAAGCTTTCTTT. Protein: CASRLSGPRNTEAFF.

The chain links TRBV4-2 to TRBJ2-3; 15 bases match TRBD2. V lost 4 bases to trimming and J lost 2 bases; unmatched junction nucleotides: 4. The V gene's germline CDR1 is LGHNA and CDR2 YNFKEQ. The CDR3 has 17 residues. DNA for the CDR3: TGTGCCAGCAGCCCCGGACTAGCGGGGGGGAACACAGATACGCAGTATTTT. It codes for CASSPGLAGGNTDTQYF.

The CDR3 sequence is CASSPRTGEDIQYF. DNA for the CDR3: TGTGCCAGCTCACCGCGGACAGGGGAAGACATTCAGTACTTC. The chain carries TRBV18 and TRBJ2-4, with 9 bases aligning to TRBD1. Germline CDR1 reads KGHSH; CDR2 reads LQKENI. V shed 3 bases, J shed 8 bases, and the junction held 5 bases outside the gene matches. This CDR3 contains 14 residues.

The chain employs TRBV4-1 and TRBJ1-2; 8 bases fit TRBD1. The length of the CDR3 is 16 residues. V trimming: 0 bases; J trimming: 6 bases; junction bases outside the gene matches: 9. The germline V gene encodes CDR1 MGHRA and CDR2 YSYEKL. CDR3 residues: CASSQEPPRGRDGYTF. The CDR3 DNA is TGCGCCAGCAGCCAAGAGCCTCCCAGGGGGCGTGATGGCTACACCTTC.